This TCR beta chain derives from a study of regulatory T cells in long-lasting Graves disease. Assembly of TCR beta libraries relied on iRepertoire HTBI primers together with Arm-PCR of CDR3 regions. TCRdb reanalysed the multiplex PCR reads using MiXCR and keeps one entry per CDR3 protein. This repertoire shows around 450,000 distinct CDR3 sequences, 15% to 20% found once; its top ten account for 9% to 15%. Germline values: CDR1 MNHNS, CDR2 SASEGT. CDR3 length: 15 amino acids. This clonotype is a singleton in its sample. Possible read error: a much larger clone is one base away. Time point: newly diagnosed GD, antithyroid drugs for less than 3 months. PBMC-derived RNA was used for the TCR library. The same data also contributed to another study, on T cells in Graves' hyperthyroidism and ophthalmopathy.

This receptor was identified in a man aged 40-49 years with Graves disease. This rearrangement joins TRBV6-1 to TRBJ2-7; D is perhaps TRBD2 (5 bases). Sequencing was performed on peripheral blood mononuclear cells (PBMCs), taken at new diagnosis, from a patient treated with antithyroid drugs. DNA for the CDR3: TGTGCCAGCAGGGCGGAGGATCTCCCCTCCTACGGGCAGTACTTC. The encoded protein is CASRAEDLPSYGQYF.